This entry lists 30 T cell receptor beta chains sequenced from one sample in a study of blood T cell repertoires in COVID-19. Produced via immunoSEQ multiplex PCR; TCRdb's table is partial and in-frame only. Of around 350,000 clones listed, around nine tenths are singletons. The sample taken for sequencing was peripheral blood. These receptors all come from a human donor in a cohort sampled during active COVID-19.

The chain uses TRBV27 and TRBJ2-3; D might be TRBD2 (5 bases). Germline CDR1 MNHEY, CDR2 SMNVEV (reference sequence). V was shortened by 2 bases and J by 2 bases, with 11 bases between the two germline ends. The CDR3 has 15 amino acids. The DNA of the CDR3 is TGTGCCAGCAGTTTAAAGAGCGGATCCACAGATACGCAGTATTTT. Protein sequence: CASSLKSGSTDTQYF.

The J gene is TRBJ2-5, the V gene TRBV6-1; 7 nucleotides match TRBD1. The CDR3 covers 15 residues. Unmatched junction bases numbered 7, after V lost 1 base and J lost 5 bases. CDR1 and CDR2 (germline): MNHNS, SASEGT. Here the CDR3 reads CASSEDTQGWETQYF. The CDR3 bases are TGTGCCAGCAGTGAAGACACACAGGGGTGGGAGACCCAGTACTTC.

J is TRBJ2-2 and V is TRBV27; the D gene is possibly TRBD1 (5 bases). Trimming stripped 5 bases from V and 5 bases from J, with 12 bases between. Looked up from germline, CDR1 is MNHEY and CDR2 is SMNVEV (reference sequence). The CDR3 contains 14 residues. In nucleotides, the CDR3 is TGTGCCAGCAGTCTTGGGTCAGGGACCGGGGAGCTGTTTTTT. It specifies CASSLGSGTGELFF.

This sequence joins TRBV28 and TRBJ1-5; D uncertain. V dropped 6 bases and J dropped 2 bases, with 17 bases sitting between them. Germline CDR1 reads MDHEN; CDR2 reads SYDVKM. The CDR3 is 16 amino acids. For the CDR3, the DNA is TGTGCCAGCAGGTTGATAGATAATCGAGGCAATCAGCCCCAGCATTTT. Amino acids: CASRLIDNRGNQPQHF.

The rearrangement uses TRBV5-1 and TRBJ1-2; no reliable D call. Germline-derived CDR1 and CDR2 are SGHRS and YFSETQ. The CDR3 extends over 15 amino acids. Trimming removed 0 bases at V and 6 bases at J, with 15 bases between. CDR3 sequence: CASSLAFGQANGYTF. The CDR3 DNA sequence: TGCGCCAGCAGCTTGGCCTTTGGGCAGGCTAATGGCTACACCTTC.

This chain connects TRBV5-1 to TRBJ2-7; 7 positions agree with TRBD1. The CDR3 has 15 residues. The germline V gene has CDR1 SGHRS and CDR2 YFSETQ. V lost 5 bases to trimming and J lost 3 bases; unmatched junction nucleotides: 11. The CDR3, as DNA: TGCGCCAGCAGACACCCGACAGGGAACGACTACGAGCAGTACTTC. Translation: CASRHPTGNDYEQYF.

J is TRBJ2-2 and V is TRBV5-1, with D perhaps matching TRBD2 (5 bases). CDR1 is SGHRS, CDR2 YFSETQ, per germline. The CDR3 runs to 14 residues. Trimming took off 4 bases at V and 8 bases at J, with 15 bases between the two ends. The CDR3 loop is CASSTTEGPGELFF. The DNA for the CDR3 is TGCGCCAGCAGCACGACTGAGGGCCCGGGGGAGCTGTTTTTT.

The chain recombines TRBV4-1 with TRBJ1-5, with D unclear. The germline V gene has CDR1 MGHRA and CDR2 YSYEKL. This CDR3 comprises 14 residues. Trimming shortened V by 4 bases and J by 0 bases, and 7 bases separated the two germline ends. The CDR3 DNA sequence: TGCGCCAGCAGCCGAGGCTATAGCAATCAGCCCCAGCATTTT. Translated, it gives CASSRGYSNQPQHF.

The chain uses TRBV4-1 and TRBJ2-1; 7 bases match TRBD2. This CDR3 has 17 amino acids. The V gene's germline CDR1 is MGHRA and CDR2 YSYEKL. With 0 bases clipped from V and 8 bases from J, the junction kept 13 bases outside the gene matches. The CDR3: CASSQDEAGRAWDEQFF. CDR3 nucleotide sequence: TGCGCCAGCAGCCAAGATGAGGCGGGGAGGGCATGGGATGAGCAGTTCTTC.

The chain uses TRBV30 and TRBJ2-1; possible D gene TRBD2, 6 bases. This CDR3 comprises 12 residues. V gave up 5 bases and J gave up 13 bases, with 18 bases separating them. Per germline, CDR1 GTSNPN and CDR2 SVGIG (reference sequence). CDR3 sequence: CAWAATGLKQFF. The CDR3 region has the DNA TGTGCCTGGGCAGCAACGGGACTCAAACAGTTCTTC.

This rearrangement joins TRBV6-5 to TRBJ1-2; perhaps TRBD1 as D (6 bases). The ends were cut back, 0 bases at V and 3 bases at J, with 14 bases in the middle. The germline CDR1 and CDR2 sequences are MNHEY and SVGAGI. This CDR3 contains 16 residues. The CDR3 loop is CASSYSNRVKDYGYTF. CDR3 nucleotides: TGTGCCAGCAGTTACTCGAACAGGGTTAAGGACTATGGCTACACCTTC.

This clone was seen just once. The gene calls are TRBV3-1 (or the pseudogene TRBV3-2) and TRBJ1-1, with D possibly being TRBD1 (5 bases). The CDR3 totals 15 residues. Per germline, CDR1 LGHDT and CDR2 YNNKEL (reference sequence). V dropped 1 base and J dropped 3 bases, with 12 bases sitting between them. CDR3 nucleotides: TGTGCCAGCAGCCAAGTAGGTGTAGGGGACACTGAAGCTTTCTTT. This sequence encodes CASSQVGVGDTEAFF.

The V gene is TRBV7-8, the J gene TRBJ2-7; 13 nucleotides agree with TRBD2. The CDR3 runs 18 residues. Germline-derived CDR1 and CDR2 are SGHVS and FQNEAQ. With V trimmed by 5 bases and J by 2 bases, 12 bases remained unmatched. The CDR3 DNA reads as TGTGCCAGCAGCATTCTGGGACTAGCGGGGATTATTACCTACGAGCAGTACTTC. This encodes CASSILGLAGIITYEQYF.

The rearrangement uses TRBV15 and TRBJ2-2; D is unclear. Germline V gene sequence: CDR1 LNHNV, CDR2 YYDKDF (reference sequence). Trimming left V 0 bases short and J 4 bases short, with 9 bases between. The CDR3 totals 15 residues. CDR3 DNA: TGTGCCACCAGCAGAGACGCGACAACCACCGGGGAGCTGTTTTTT. This gives the protein CATSRDATTTGELFF.

The sample holds one count of this clone. The chain carries TRBV2 and TRBJ2-1; D possibly corresponds to TRBD2 (5 bases). The germline V gene has CDR1 SNHLY and CDR2 FYNNEI. Trimming removed 8 bases at V and 12 bases at J, with 23 bases between. There are 14 residues in the CDR3. This chain's CDR3 is CASGATQPGNLQFF. CDR3 DNA sequence: TGTGCCAGCGGAGCGACCCAACCGGGGAACCTGCAGTTCTTC.

The CDR3 DNA follows: TGTGCCAGCAGTTTTCTTCTACATTCACCCCTCCACTTT. Amino acid sequence: CASSFLLHSPLHF. The V call is TRBV12-3 or TRBV12-4, the J call TRBJ1-6, with D hard to call. V was shortened by 3 bases and J by 8 bases, with 8 bases between the two germline ends. This CDR3 has 13 residues.

The chain employs TRBV4-1 and TRBJ1-1; TRBD1 matches 9 bases. CDR3 length: 13 residues. Unmatched junction bases numbered 5, after V lost 0 bases and J lost 12 bases. CDR1 and CDR2 from the germline V gene are MGHRA and YSYEKL. Written as DNA, the CDR3 is TGCGCCAGCAGCCAAGAGGACAGGGGCTGGACTTTCTTT. Protein product: CASSQEDRGWTFF.

Concerning this clone itself: Different DNA sequences within this sample yield the same CDR3. The gene calls are TRBV30 and TRBJ1-5, with 8 bases lining up with TRBD1. CDR1 and CDR2 from the germline V gene are GTSNPN and SVGIG (reference sequence). This CDR3 has 13 residues. With V trimmed by 0 bases and J by 5 bases, 0 bases remained unmatched. The CDR3 here is CAWSVQGDQPQHF. The CDR3 DNA reads as TGTGCCTGGAGTGTACAGGGGGATCAGCCCCAGCATTTT. Complete variable domain (other parts from reference TRBV30 and TRBJ1-5): SQTIHQWPATLVQPVGSPLSLECTVEGTSNPNLYWYRQAAGRGLQLLFYSVGIGQISSEVPQNLSASRPQDRQFILSSKKLLLSDSGFYLCAWSVQGDQPQHFGDGTRLSIL.

The chain couples TRBV7-6 to TRBJ2-2, with D possibly TRBD2 on 5 matching bases. Germline V gene sequence: CDR1 SGHVS, CDR2 FNYEAQ. Deletions cut 1 base from V and 6 bases from J, with 18 bases between. CDR3 length: 17 residues. The CDR3: CASSLGLAAFGAGELFF. The CDR3 DNA reads TGTGCCAGCAGCTTAGGCCTAGCAGCCTTCGGGGCCGGGGAGCTGTTTTTT. The full variable domain, with the rest looked up from reference TRBV7-6 and TRBJ2-2, is GAGVSQSPRYKVTKRGQDVALRCDPISGHVSLYWYRQALGQGPEFLTYFNYEAQQDKSGLPNDRFSAERPEGSISTLTIQRTEQRDSAMYRCASSLGLAAFGAGELFFGEGSRLTVL.

The chain combines TRBV2 with TRBJ2-7; D might be TRBD2 (5 bases). The germline gives CDR1 SNHLY, CDR2 FYNNEI. V was clipped by 1 base and J by 11 bases, with 15 bases between them. The length of the CDR3 is 13 residues. Here the CDR3 DNA reads TGTGCCAGCAGTGAAGGGCGGAGTACAGCGGAGTACTTC. It specifies CASSEGRSTAEYF.

This chain connects TRBV6-5 to TRBJ2-5; tentatively, D is TRBD1 (5 bases). The germline CDR1 and CDR2 sequences are MNHEY and SVGAGI. V gave up 5 bases and J gave up 2 bases, with 15 bases separating them. This CDR3 is 15 amino acids long. CDR3 sequence reads: CASSINRTPQETQYF. CDR3 bases: TGTGCCAGCAGTATCAACAGGACACCGCAAGAGACCCAGTACTTC.

Here the CDR3 DNA reads TGTGCTACTAGGGGGGGTTGGCCGGGAGAGACCCAGTACTTC. Translated: CATRGGWPGETQYF. This chain uses TRBV19 with TRBJ2-5; the D gene is possibly TRBD2 (7 bases). Germline V lookup: CDR1 LNHDA, CDR2 SQIVND (reference sequence). The CDR3 has 14 residues.

The chain recombines TRBV5-6 with TRBJ2-3; 7 nucleotides match TRBD1. Germline CDR1 reads SGHDT; CDR2 reads YYEEEE. The CDR3 has 16 residues. Trimming took 3 bases from V and 2 from J; bases not matched to a gene: 9. DNA of the CDR3: TGTGCCAGCAGCTCAAGTGACAGGGTTAACACAGATACGCAGTATTTT. Amino acids: CASSSSDRVNTDTQYF.

This clone was seen more than once but under ten times. J is TRBJ1-6 and V is TRBV10-2, with unresolved D. The germline gives CDR1 WSHSY, CDR2 SAAADI. The CDR3 is 15 amino acids. Trimming took 0 bases from V and 3 from J, leaving 6 bases between them. This chain's CDR3 is CASSESRYYNSPLHF. For the CDR3, the DNA is TGCGCCAGCAGTGAGTCGCGCTACTATAATTCACCCCTCCACTTT.

The genes are TRBV6-5 and TRBJ2-2; 8 bases fit TRBD2. V shed 2 bases, J shed 5 bases, and the junction held 7 bases outside the gene matches. Germline values: CDR1 MNHEY, CDR2 SVGAGI. CDR3 size: 16 residues. In nucleotides, the CDR3 is TGTGCCAGCAGTTACGGGCCGGGAGGGAAAACCGGGGAGCTGTTTTTT. Encoded protein: CASSYGPGGKTGELFF.

The chain couples TRBV5-1 to TRBJ2-1, with D uncertain. This CDR3 is 14 amino acids long. The germline gives CDR1 SGHRS, CDR2 YFSETQ. Trimming took 0 bases from V and 8 from J, leaving 12 bases between them. The DNA of the CDR3 is TGCGCCAGCAGCTTGGGAATCTGGGCCGATGAGCAGTTCTTC. Translated: CASSLGIWADEQFF.

Remarks on this clone: This sample includes further DNA sequences coding for the same CDR3. The chain joins TRBV5-1 to TRBJ2-7; TRBD2 is a possible D gene (5 bases). CDR1 is SGHRS, CDR2 YFSETQ, per germline. This CDR3 spans 13 amino acids. Trimming took off 2 bases at V and 1 base at J, with 7 bases between the two ends. The CDR3 DNA follows: TGCGCCAGCAGCTTAGCGGAGTCCTACGAGCAGTACTTC. Residues: CASSLAESYEQYF.

Here the CDR3 reads CASKPDYYNNQPQHF. The CDR3 DNA reads TGTGCCAGTAAGCCCGATTATTATAACAATCAGCCCCAGCATTTT. This chain links TRBV19 with TRBJ1-5, with unresolved D. The germline CDR1 and CDR2 sequences are LNHDA and SQIVND (reference sequence). Trimming stripped 7 bases from V and 3 bases from J, with 16 bases between. This CDR3 is built from 15 residues.

The chain couples TRBV5-1 to TRBJ1-1, with D unclear. Trimming cost V 4 bases and J 0 bases, with 10 bases left between them. This CDR3 contains 14 residues. Germline CDR1 reads SGHRS; CDR2 reads YFSETQ. CDR3 sequence (DNA): TGCGCCAGCAGCCGGGATCCAATGAACACTGAAGCTTTCTTT. This translates into CASSRDPMNTEAFF. The complete variable domain, with remaining parts taken from reference TRBV5-1 and TRBJ1-1, reads KAGVTQTPRYLIKTRGQQVTLSCSPISGHRSVSWYQQTPGQGLQFLFEYFSETQRNKGNFPGRFSGRQFSNSRSEMNVSTLELGDSALYLCASSRDPMNTEAFFGQGTRLTVV.

This chain links TRBV20-1 with TRBJ1-6; tentative D call: TRBD1 (5 bases). The CDR3 covers 14 residues. V gave up 3 bases and J gave up 7 bases, with 13 bases separating them. CDR1 and CDR2 (germline): DFQATT, SNEGSKA (reference sequence). The CDR3: CSASVGGINSPLHF. The CDR3 bases are TGCAGTGCTAGTGTCGGGGGAATCAATTCACCCCTCCACTTT.